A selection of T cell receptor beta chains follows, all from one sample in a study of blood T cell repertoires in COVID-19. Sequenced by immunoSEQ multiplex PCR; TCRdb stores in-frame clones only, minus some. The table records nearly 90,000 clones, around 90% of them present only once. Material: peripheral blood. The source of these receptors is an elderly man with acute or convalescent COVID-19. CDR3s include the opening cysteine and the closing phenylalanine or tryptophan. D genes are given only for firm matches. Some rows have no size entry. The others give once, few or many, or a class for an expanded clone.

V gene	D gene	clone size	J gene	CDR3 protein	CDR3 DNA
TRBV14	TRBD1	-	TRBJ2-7	CASSPSGTGGQYF	TGTGCCAGCAGCCCGTCCGGGACAGGGGGGCAGTACTTC
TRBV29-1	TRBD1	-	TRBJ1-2	CSVHQGGPNYGYTF	TGCAGCGTTCACCAGGGGGGCCCTAACTATGGCTACACCTTC
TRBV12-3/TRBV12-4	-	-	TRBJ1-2	CASSRQEVTF	TGTGCCAGCAGTCGCCAGGAGGTCACCTTC
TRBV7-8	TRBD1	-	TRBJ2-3	CASSLRDRGTTQYF	TGTGCCAGCAGCTTACGCGACAGGGGGACTACGCAGTATTTT
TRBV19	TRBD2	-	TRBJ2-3	CASRLLAGGPRDTQYF	TGTGCCAGTAGGCTTTTAGCGGGAGGGCCGAGAGATACGCAGTATTTT
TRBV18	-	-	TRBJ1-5	CASSPTGNQPQHF	TGTGCCAGCTCACCTACAGGGAATCAGCCCCAGCATTTT
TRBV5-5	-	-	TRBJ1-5	CASSLADRNQPQHF	TGTGCCAGCAGCTTGGCGGACAGAAATCAGCCCCAGCATTTT
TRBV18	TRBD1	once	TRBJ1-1	CASSANTGVNTEAFF	TGTGCCAGCTCGGCCAATACAGGGGTAAACACTGAAGCTTTCTTT
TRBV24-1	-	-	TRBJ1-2	CATSPPGQNYGYTF	TGTGCCACCAGTCCGCCGGGACAAAACTATGGCTACACCTTC
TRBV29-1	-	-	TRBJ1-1	CSTGVNTEAFF	TGCAGCACAGGAGTGAACACTGAAGCTTTCTTT
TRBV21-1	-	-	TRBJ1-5	CASSNRQGMYQPQHF	TGTGCCAGCAGCAATAGACAGGGAATGTATCAGCCCCAGCATTTT
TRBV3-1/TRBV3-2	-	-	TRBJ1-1	CASTEEAGNTEAFF	TGTGCCAGCACCGAAGAAGCAGGGAACACTGAAGCTTTCTTT
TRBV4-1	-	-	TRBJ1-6	CASSQDLTGKYNSPLHF	TGCGCCAGCAGCCAAGATCTTACAGGAAAATATAATTCACCCCTCCACTTT
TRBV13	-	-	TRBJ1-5	CASSSRRSKGNQPQHF	TGTGCCAGCAGCTCTCGGAGGTCCAAGGGCAATCAGCCCCAGCATTTT
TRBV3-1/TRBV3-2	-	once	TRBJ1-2	CASSQEQTYGYTF	TGTGCCAGCAGCCAGGAACAGACCTATGGCTACACCTTC
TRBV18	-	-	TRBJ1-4	CASSRGQGYATNEKLFF	TGTGCCAGCTCCCGTGGACAAGGGTATGCAACTAATGAAAAACTGTTTTTT
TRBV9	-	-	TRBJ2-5	CASSVAPTRETQYF	TGTGCCAGCAGCGTAGCTCCCACTCGGGAGACCCAGTACTTC
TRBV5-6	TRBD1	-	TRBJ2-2	CASSFDRGGTGELFF	TGTGCCAGCAGCTTTGACAGGGGTGGCACCGGGGAGCTGTTTTTT
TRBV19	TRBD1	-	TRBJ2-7	CASSPTGQLEQYF	TGTGCCAGTAGTCCGACAGGGCAGCTCGAGCAGTACTTC
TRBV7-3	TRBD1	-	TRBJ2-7	CASSSQGARGTYEQYF	TGTGCCAGCAGCTCCCAGGGGGCGAGGGGTACCTACGAGCAGTACTTC
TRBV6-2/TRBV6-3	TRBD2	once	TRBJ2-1	CASSYWTSGKYEQFF	TGTGCCAGCAGTTACTGGACTAGCGGGAAATATGAGCAGTTCTTC
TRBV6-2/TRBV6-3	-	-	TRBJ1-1	CASSQVGNTEAFF	TGTGCCAGCAGTCAAGTCGGGAACACTGAAGCTTTCTTT
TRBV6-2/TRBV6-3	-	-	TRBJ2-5	CASSPSGPTGTQYF	TGTGCCAGCAGTCCGAGCGGTCCCACGGGGACCCAGTACTTC
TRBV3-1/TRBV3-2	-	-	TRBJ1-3	CASSPHGSSGNTIYF	TGTGCCAGCAGCCCCCACGGGAGCTCTGGAAACACCATATATTTT
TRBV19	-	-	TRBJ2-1	CASSPQGRGEQFF	TGTGCCAGTAGTCCTCAGGGGCGAGGAGAGCAGTTCTTC
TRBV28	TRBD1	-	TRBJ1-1	CASSLPGQGWNTEAFF	TGTGCCAGCAGTTTGCCGGGACAGGGGTGGAACACTGAAGCTTTCTTT
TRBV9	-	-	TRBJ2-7	CASSTADEQYF	TGTGCCAGCAGCACGGCGGACGAGCAGTACTTC
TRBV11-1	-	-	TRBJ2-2	CASSSRVSTGELFF	TGTGCCAGCAGCTCCAGGGTTTCCACCGGGGAGCTGTTTTTT
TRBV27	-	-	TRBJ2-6	CASRADSPGANVLTF	TGTGCCAGCAGAGCCGACTCCCCCGGGGCCAACGTCCTGACTTTC
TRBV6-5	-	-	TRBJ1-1	CASSPDFRVTEAFF	TGTGCCAGCAGTCCGGACTTTAGGGTCACTGAAGCTTTCTTT
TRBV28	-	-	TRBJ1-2	CASSRGYGYTF	TGTGCCAGCTCCCGGGGCTATGGCTACACCTTC
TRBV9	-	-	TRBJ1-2	CASSVEWRDNYGYTF	TGTGCCAGCAGCGTAGAGTGGAGGGATAACTATGGCTACACCTTC
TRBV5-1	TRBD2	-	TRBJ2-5	CASSSGTSGGLQETQYF	TGCGCCAGCAGCTCGGGGACTAGCGGGGGGCTCCAAGAGACCCAGTACTTC
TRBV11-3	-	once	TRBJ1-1	CASSLDLRTEAFF	TGTGCCAGCAGCTTAGATCTACGGACAGAAGCTTTCTTT
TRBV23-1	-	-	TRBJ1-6	CASSQGMRVFPYNSPLHF	TGCGCCAGCAGTCAAGGGATGCGGGTTTTCCCCTATAATTCACCCCTCCACTTT
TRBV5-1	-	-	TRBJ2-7	CASSGRGGGAREQYF	TGCGCCAGCAGCGGTCGGGGAGGGGGTGCTCGCGAGCAGTACTTC
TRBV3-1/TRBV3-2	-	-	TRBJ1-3	CASSQVPLHSGNTIYF	TGTGCCAGCAGCCAAGTGCCTTTACACTCTGGAAACACCATATATTTT
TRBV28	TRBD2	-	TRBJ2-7	CASPPTGGGRYEQYF	TGTGCCAGCCCCCCTACGGGAGGCGGGAGGTACGAGCAGTACTTC
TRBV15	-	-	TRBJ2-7	CATSTRTGSYEQYF	TGTGCCACCAGCACCCGCACAGGTTCCTACGAGCAGTACTTC
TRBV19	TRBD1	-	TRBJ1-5	CASGWGGQAGNQPQHF	TGTGCCAGCGGATGGGGGGGACAGGCAGGCAATCAGCCCCAGCATTTT
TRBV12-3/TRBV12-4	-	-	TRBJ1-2	CASSLAGRGYTF	TGTGCCAGCAGTCTCGCTGGGAGAGGCTACACCTTC
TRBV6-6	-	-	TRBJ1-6	CASSYSERVTLHF	TGTGCCAGCAGTTACTCCGAACGAGTCACCCTCCACTTT
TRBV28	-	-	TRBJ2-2	CASRLVGQGRKGELFF	TGTGCCAGCAGGCTAGTAGGGCAGGGGCGGAAAGGGGAGCTGTTTTTT
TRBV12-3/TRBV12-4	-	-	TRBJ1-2	CASSLEGRRGYTF	TGTGCCAGCAGCCTGGAAGGGAGAAGGGGCTACACCTTC
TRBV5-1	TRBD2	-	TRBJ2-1	CASSTEGTSGGQFF	TGCGCCAGCAGCACTGAGGGGACTAGCGGAGGCCAGTTCTTC
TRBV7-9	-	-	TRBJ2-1	CASSTFGSYNEQFF	TGTGCCAGCAGCACCTTCGGCTCCTACAATGAGCAGTTCTTC
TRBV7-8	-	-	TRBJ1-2	CASSSPGGDIGHYGYTF	TGTGCCAGCAGCTCACCGGGGGGGGATATCGGGCACTATGGCTACACCTTC
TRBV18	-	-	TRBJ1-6	CASSHYNEYNSPLHF	TGTGCCAGCTCCCACTACAACGAATATAATTCACCCCTCCACTTT
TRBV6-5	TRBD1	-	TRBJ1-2	CASRISGGSGYGYTF	TGTGCCAGCAGGATATCAGGGGGATCTGGCTATGGCTACACCTTC
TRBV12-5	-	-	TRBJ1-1	CASGPEIKNTEAFF	TGTGCTAGTGGACCCGAGATTAAGAACACTGAAGCTTTCTTT
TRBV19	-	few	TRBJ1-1	CASSTLVSAEAFF	TGTGCCAGTAGTACCCTGGTTAGTGCTGAAGCTTTCTTT